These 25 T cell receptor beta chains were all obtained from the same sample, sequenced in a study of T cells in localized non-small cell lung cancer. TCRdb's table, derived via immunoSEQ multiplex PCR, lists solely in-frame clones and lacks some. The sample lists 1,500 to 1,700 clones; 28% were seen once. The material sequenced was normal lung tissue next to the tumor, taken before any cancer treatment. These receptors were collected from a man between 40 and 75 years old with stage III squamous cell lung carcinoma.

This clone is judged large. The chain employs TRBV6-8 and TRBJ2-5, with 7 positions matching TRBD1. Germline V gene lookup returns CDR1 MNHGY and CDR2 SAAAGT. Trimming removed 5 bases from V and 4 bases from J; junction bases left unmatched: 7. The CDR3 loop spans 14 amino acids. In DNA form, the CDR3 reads TGTGCCAGCAGTCAAACAGGGGATCCAGAGACCCAGTACTTC. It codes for CASSQTGDPETQYF.

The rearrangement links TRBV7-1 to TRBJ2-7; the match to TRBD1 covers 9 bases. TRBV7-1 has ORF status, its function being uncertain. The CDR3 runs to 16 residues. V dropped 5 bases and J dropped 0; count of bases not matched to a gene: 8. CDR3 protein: CASSPRWDRASYEQYF. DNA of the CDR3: TGTGCCAGCAGCCCAAGGTGGGACAGGGCCTCCTACGAGCAGTACTTC.

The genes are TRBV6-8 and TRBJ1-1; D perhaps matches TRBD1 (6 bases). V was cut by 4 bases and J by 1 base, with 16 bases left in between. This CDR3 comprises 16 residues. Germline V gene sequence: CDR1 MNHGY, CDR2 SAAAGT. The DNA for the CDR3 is TGTGCCAGCAGTTTGGTAGGGACAACGAAGAACACTGAAGCTTTCTTT. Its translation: CASSLVGTTKNTEAFF.

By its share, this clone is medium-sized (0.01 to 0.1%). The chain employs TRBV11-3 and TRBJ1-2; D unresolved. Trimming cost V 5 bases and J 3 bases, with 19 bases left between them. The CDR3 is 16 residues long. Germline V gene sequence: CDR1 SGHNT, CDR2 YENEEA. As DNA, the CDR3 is TGTGCCAGCAGCCCGCGACCGCTCGAACGGGACTATGGCTACACCTTC. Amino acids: CASSPRPLERDYGYTF. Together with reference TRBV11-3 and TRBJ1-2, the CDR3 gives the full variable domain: EAGVVQSPRYKIIEKKQPVAFWCNPISGHNTLYWYLQNLGQGPELLIRYENEEAVDDSQLPKDRFSAERLKGVDSTLKIQPAELGDSAVYLCASSPRPLERDYGYTFGSGTRLTVV.

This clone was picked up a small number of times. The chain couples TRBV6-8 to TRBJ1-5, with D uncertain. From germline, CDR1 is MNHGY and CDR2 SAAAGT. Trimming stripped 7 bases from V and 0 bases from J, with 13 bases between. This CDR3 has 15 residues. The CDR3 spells CASKQDQNSNQPQHF. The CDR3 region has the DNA TGTGCCAGCAAACAAGACCAAAATAGCAATCAGCCCCAGCATTTT.

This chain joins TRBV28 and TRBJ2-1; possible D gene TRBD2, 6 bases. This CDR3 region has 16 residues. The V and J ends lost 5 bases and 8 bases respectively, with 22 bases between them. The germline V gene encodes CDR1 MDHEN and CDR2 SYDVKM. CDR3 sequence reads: CASSTTGVGYNHEQFF. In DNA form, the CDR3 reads TGTGCCAGCAGTACCACGGGGGTAGGGTACAACCATGAGCAGTTCTTC.

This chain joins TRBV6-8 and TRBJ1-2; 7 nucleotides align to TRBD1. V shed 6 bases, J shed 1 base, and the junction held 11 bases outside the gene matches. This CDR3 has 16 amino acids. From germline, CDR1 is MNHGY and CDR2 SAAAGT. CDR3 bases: TGTGCCAGCAGCACTCAGGGACAGCCGGATAACTATGGCTACACCTTC. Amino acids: CASSTQGQPDNYGYTF.

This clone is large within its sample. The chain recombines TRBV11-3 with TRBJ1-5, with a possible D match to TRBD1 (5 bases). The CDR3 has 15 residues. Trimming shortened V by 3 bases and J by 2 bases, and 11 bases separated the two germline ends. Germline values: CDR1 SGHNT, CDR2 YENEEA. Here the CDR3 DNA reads TGTGCCAGCAGCTTTGGTGGGACGGGCAATCAGCCCCAGCATTTT. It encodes CASSFGGTGNQPQHF. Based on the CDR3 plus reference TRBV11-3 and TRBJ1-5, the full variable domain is EAGVVQSPRYKIIEKKQPVAFWCNPISGHNTLYWYLQNLGQGPELLIRYENEEAVDDSQLPKDRFSAERLKGVDSTLKIQPAELGDSAVYLCASSFGGTGNQPQHFGDGTRLSIL.

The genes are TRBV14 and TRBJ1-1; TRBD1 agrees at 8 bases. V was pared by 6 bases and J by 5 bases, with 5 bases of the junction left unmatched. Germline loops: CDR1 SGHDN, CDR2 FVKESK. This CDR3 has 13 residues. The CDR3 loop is CASSRGQGTEAFF. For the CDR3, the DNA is TGTGCCAGCAGTCGCGGACAGGGTACTGAAGCTTTCTTT.

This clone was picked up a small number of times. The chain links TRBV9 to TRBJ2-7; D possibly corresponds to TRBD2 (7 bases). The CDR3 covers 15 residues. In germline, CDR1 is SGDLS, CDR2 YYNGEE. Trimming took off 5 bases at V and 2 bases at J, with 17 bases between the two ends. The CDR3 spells CASSAGAGGAYEQYF. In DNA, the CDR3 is TGTGCCAGCAGTGCGGGGGCCGGGGGAGCCTACGAGCAGTACTTC.

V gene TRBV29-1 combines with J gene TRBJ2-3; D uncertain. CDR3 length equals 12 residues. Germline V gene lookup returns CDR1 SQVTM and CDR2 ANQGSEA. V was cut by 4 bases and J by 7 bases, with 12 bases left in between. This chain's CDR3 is CSVVGIENTQYF. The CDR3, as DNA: TGCAGCGTTGTTGGGATTGAGAATACGCAGTATTTT.

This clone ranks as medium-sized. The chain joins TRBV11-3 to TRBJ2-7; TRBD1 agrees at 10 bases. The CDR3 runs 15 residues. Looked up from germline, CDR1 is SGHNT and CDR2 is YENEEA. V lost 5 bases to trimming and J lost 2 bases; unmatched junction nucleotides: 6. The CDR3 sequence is CASSGQDRGTYEQYF. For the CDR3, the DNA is TGTGCCAGCAGCGGGCAGGACAGGGGGACCTACGAGCAGTACTTC.

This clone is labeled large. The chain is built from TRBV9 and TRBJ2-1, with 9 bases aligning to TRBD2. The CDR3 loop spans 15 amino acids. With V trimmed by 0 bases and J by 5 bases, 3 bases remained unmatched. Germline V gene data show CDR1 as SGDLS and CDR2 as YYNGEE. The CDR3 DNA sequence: TGTGCCAGCAGCGTAGTAGCGGGGGCAAACAATGAGCAGTTCTTC. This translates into CASSVVAGANNEQFF.

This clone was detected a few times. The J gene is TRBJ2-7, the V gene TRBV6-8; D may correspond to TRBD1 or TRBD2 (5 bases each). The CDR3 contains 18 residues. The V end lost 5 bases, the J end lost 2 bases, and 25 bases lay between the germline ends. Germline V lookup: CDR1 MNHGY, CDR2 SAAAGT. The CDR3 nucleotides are TGTGCCAGCAGTGCCCTCCTAAACGGGGTCTCCAGGGCCTACGAGCAGTACTTC. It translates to CASSALLNGVSRAYEQYF.

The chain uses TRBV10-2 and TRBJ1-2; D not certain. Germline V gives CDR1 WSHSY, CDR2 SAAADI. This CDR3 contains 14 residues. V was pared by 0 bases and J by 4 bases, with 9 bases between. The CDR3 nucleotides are TGCGCCAGCAGTGAGTCGTCAGACATCTATGGCTACACCTTC. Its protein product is CASSESSDIYGYTF.

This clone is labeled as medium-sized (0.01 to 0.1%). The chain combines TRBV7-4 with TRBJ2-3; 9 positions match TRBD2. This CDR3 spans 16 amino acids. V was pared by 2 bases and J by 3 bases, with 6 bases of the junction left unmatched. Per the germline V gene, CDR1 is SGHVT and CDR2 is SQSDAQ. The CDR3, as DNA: TGTGCCAGCAGCTTAACGCCTAGCGGGGTGACAGATACGCAGTATTTT. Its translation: CASSLTPSGVTDTQYF.

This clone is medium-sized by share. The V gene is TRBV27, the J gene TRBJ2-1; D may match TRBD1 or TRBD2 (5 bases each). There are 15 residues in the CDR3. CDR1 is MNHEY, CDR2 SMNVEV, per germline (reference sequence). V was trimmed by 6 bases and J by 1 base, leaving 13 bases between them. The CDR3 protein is CASSPGAESYNEQFF. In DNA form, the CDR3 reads TGTGCCAGCAGCCCCGGGGCGGAGTCCTACAATGAGCAGTTCTTC.

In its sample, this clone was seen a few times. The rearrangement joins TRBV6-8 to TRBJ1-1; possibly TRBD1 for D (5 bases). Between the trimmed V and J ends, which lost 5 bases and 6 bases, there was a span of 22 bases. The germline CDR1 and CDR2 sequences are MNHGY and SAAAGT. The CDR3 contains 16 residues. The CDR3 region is CASSGAFWGTGSEAFF. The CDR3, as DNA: TGTGCCAGCAGTGGGGCTTTTTGGGGGACGGGCTCTGAAGCTTTCTTT.

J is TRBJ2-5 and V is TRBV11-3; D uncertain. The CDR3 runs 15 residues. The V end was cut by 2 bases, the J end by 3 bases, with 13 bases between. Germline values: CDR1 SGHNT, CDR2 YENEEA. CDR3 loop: CASSLTPGSEETQYF. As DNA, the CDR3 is TGTGCCAGCAGCTTAACCCCGGGCTCCGAAGAGACCCAGTACTTC.

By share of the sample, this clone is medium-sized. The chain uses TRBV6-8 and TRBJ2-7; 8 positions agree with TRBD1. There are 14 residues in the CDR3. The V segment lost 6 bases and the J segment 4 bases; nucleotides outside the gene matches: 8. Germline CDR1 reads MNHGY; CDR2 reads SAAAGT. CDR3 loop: CASSKDRALYEQYF. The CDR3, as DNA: TGTGCCAGCAGCAAGGACAGGGCTTTATACGAGCAGTACTTC.

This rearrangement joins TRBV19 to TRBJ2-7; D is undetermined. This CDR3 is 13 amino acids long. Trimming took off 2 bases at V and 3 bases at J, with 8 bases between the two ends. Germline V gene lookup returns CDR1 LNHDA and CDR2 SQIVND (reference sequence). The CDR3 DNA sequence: TGTGCCAGTAGTATATCGATTAACTACGAGCAGTACTTC. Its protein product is CASSISINYEQYF.

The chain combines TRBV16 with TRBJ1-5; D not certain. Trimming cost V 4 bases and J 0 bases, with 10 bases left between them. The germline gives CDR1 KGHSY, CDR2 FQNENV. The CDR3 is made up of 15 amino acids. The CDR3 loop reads CASSPLGFSNQPQHF. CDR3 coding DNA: TGTGCCAGCAGCCCCCTGGGGTTTAGCAATCAGCCCCAGCATTTT.

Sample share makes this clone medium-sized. CDR3 DNA: TGTGCCAGCAGTTACTCCCAGGGGGTCACGGGGAATGAGCAGTTCTTC. Protein: CASSYSQGVTGNEQFF. The chain couples TRBV6-8 to TRBJ2-1, with 7 nucleotides matching TRBD1. The length of the CDR3 is 16 residues. With 0 bases clipped from V and 7 bases from J, the junction kept 9 bases outside the gene matches. Germline-derived CDR1 and CDR2 are MNHGY and SAAAGT.

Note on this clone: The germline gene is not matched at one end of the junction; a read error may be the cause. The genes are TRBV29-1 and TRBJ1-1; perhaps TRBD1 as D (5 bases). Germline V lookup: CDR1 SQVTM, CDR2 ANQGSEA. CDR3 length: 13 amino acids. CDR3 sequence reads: CSVKDSMNTEAFF. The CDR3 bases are TGCAGCGTTAAAGACAGCATGAACACTGAAGCTTTCTTT.

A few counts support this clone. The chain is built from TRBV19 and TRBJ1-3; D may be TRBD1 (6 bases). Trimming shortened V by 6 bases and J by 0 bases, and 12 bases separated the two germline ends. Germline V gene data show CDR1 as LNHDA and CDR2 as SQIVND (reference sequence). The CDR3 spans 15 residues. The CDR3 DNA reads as TGTGCCAGTAGCCCCGACAGGTCCTCTGGAAACACCATATATTTT. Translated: CASSPDRSSGNTIYF.